The clone carrying this TCR beta chain was seen only a few times. This sample was taken from a study of cytomegalovirus exposure and HLA in healthy donors. In the study overall: In an earlier analysis, around 100 million unique TCR beta sequences were found from some 200 million T cells.

In the PCR, 60 Vbeta and 13 Jbeta primers were used. Some clones are missing from TCRdb's copy, which holds only in-frame ones; the method was immunoSEQ multiplex PCR. The top ten hold over 1.5% of the sample, which has 150,000 or so clones, roughly 90% seen once. Per germline, CDR1 GTSNPN and CDR2 SVGIG (reference sequence). CDR3 length: 11 amino acids. The ends were cut back, 0 bases at V and 8 bases at J, with 4 bases in the middle. Input material: PBMCs. V and J are TRBV30 and TRBJ1-4, with D unclear. This clonotype was sampled from a woman younger than 30 in good health and CMV-seronegative. The CDR3 reads CAWSVLEKLFF. The CDR3 DNA reads as TGTGCCTGGAGTGTACTGGAAAAACTGTTTTTT. Complete variable domain (other parts from reference TRBV30 and TRBJ1-4): SQTIHQWPATLVQPVGSPLSLECTVEGTSNPNLYWYRQAAGRGLQLLFYSVGIGQISSEVPQNLSASRPQDRQFILSSKKLLLSDSGFYLCAWSVLEKLFFGSGTQLSVL.